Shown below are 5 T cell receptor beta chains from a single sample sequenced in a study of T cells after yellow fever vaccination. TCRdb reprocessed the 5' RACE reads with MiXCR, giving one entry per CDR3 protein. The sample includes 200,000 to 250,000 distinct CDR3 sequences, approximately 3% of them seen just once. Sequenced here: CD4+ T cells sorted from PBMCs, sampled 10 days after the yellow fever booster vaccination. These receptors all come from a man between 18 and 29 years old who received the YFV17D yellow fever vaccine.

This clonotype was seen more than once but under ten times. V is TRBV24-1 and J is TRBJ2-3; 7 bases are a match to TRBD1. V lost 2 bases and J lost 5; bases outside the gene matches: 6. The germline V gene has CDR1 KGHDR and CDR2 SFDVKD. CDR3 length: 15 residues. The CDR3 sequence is CATSDSRGPGDTQYF. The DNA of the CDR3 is TGTGCCACCAGTGATTCTAGGGGGCCCGGAGATACGCAGTATTTT.

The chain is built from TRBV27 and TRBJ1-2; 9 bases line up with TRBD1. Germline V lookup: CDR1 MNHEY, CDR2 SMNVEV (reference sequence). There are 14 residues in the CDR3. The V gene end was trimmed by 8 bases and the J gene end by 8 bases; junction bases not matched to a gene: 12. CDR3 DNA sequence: TGTGCCAGCCATGGGACAGGGCAGACCCTGGGCTACACCTTC. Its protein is CASHGTGQTLGYTF.

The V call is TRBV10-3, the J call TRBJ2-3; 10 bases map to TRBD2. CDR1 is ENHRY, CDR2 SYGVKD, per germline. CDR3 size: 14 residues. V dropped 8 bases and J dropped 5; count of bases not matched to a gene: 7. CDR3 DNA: TGTGCCATCCGAAGCGGGGGGGCCCTAGATACGCAGTATTTT. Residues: CAIRSGGALDTQYF.

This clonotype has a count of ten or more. The CDR3 region is CSAWDRGNYGYTF. The DNA of the CDR3 is TGCAGTGCCTGGGACAGGGGGAACTATGGCTACACCTTC. The chain joins TRBV20-1 to TRBJ1-2; 11 nucleotides align to TRBD1. The CDR3 has 13 residues. The germline V gene encodes CDR1 DFQATT and CDR2 SNEGSKA (reference sequence). The V segment lost 6 bases and the J segment 2 bases; nucleotides outside the gene matches: 2.

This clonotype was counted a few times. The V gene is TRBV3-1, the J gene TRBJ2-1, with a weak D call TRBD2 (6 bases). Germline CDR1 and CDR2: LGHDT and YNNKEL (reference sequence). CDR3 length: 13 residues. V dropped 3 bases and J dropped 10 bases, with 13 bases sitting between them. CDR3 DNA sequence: TGTGCCAGCAGCCAGGTCCCGGGGGTGGAGCAGTTCTTC. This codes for CASSQVPGVEQFF.